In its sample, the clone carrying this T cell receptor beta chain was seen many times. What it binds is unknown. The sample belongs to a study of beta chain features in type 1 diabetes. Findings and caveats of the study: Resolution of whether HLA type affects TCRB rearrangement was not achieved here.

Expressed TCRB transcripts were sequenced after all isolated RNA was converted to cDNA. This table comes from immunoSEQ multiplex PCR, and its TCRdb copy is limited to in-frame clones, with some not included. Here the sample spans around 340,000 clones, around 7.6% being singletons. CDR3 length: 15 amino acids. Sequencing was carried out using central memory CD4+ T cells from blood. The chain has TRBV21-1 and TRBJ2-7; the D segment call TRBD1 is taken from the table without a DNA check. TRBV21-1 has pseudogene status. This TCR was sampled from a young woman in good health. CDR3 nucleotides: TGTGCCAGCAGCAGTGGGGGCATACTGACCTACGAGCAGTACTTC. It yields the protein CASSSGGILTYEQYF.